This TCR beta chain was sequenced during a study of CD8 T cells in Susac syndrome. The CDR3 extends over 15 amino acids. V lost 6 bases and J lost 0, with 9 bases in between. Germline V gives CDR1 LNHDA, CDR2 SQIVND (reference sequence). A remark on this clonotype: Its antigen is still unknown.

RNA amounts of about 0.5 to 1 ug underwent reverse transcription with random hexamers. With immunoSEQ multiplex PCR, TCR beta CDR3 was amplified across 54 Vbeta and 13 Jbeta. TCRdb redid the calling of the immunoSEQ multiplex PCR reads with MiXCR, one entry per CDR3 protein. The profile shows 150,000 to 200,000 distinct CDR3 sequences, around 93% of them singletons. General study findings and limits: The study conceded that relatively few individuals underwent its TCR sequencing and HLA analysis.

The TEMRA cells underwent FACS enrichment, while the CD8+ and CD4+ T cells underwent negative isolation. V is TRBV19 and J is TRBJ2-6; TRBD2 might be the D (6 bases). Sequenced input: CD4+ T cells from PBMCs. The receptor was derived from a human donor in good health. The CDR3: CASSPGDSGANVLTF. CDR3 bases: TGTGCCAGTAGCCCGGGAGACTCTGGGGCCAACGTCCTGACTTTC. Complete variable domain (other parts from reference TRBV19 and TRBJ2-6): DGGITQSPKYLFRKEGQNVTLSCEQNLNHDAMYWYRQDPGQGLRLIYYSQIVNDFQKGDIAEGYSVSREKKESFPLTVTSAQKNPTAFYLCASSPGDSGANVLTFGAGSRLTVL.